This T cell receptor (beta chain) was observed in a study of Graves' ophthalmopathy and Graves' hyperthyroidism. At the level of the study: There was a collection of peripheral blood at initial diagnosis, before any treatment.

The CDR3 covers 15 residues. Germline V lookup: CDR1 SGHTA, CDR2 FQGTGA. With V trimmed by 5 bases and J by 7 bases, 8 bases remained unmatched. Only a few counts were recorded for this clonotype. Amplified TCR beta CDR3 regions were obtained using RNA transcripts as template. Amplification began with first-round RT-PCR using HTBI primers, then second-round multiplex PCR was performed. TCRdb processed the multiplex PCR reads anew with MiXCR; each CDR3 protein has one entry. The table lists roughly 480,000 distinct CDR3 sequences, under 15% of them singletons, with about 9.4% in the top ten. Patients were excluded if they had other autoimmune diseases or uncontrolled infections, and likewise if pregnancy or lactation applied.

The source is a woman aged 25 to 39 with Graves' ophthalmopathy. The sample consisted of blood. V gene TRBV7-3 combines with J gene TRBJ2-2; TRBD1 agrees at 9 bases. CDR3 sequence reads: CASSPRQGVYGELFF. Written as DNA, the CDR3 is TGTGCCAGCAGCCCCCGACAGGGGGTATACGGGGAGCTGTTTTTT.